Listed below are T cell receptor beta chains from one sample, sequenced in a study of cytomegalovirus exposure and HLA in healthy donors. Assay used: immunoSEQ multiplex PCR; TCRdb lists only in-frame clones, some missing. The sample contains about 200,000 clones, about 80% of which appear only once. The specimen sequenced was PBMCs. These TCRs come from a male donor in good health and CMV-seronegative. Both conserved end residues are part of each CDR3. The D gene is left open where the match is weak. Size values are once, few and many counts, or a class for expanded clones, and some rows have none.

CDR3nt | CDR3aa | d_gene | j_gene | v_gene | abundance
TGTGCCAGCGGAAACAGGGTCCCCAGCTCCTACGAGCAGTACTTC | CASGNRVPSSYEQYF | - | TRBJ2-7 | TRBV27 | -
TGTTCCAGCAGTTCCTCGGGAACTAGAACCTACGAGCAGTACTTC | CSSSSSGTRTYEQYF | - | TRBJ2-7 | TRBV7-9 | -
TGTGCCAGCGGGGGCAACGCCGACTTAAATCAGCCCCAGCATTTT | CASGGNADLNQPQHF | - | TRBJ1-5 | TRBV27 | -
TGTGCCAGCTCACCTCAGGACAGGTCATCCTACGAGCAGTACTTC | CASSPQDRSSYEQYF | TRBD1 | TRBJ2-7 | TRBV18 | -
TGTGCCTCCCACAGGGGATTGGTTAGTAATTCACCCCTCCACTTT | CASHRGLVSNSPLHF | TRBD1 | TRBJ1-6 | TRBV30 | -
TGCGCCAGCAGCTTCACTGGCGGGAGAGGCAATGAGCAGTTCTTC | CASSFTGGRGNEQFF | TRBD2 | TRBJ2-1 | TRBV5-1 | once
TGTGCCAGTAGTCCGACAGGGGCCTCCTATAATTCACCCCTCCACTTT | CASSPTGASYNSPLHF | TRBD1 | TRBJ1-6 | TRBV19 | -
TGTGCCAGCAGCTTAGTCCGGGCAGGGGGCTCCTATAATTCACCCCTCCACTTT | CASSLVRAGGSYNSPLHF | TRBD1 | TRBJ1-6 | TRBV7-2 | -
TGCGCCAGCAGCTTCCCGGACAGGGGGCAGATCAACGAGCAGTACTTC | CASSFPDRGQINEQYF | TRBD1 | TRBJ2-7 | TRBV5-1 | -
TGTGCCAGCAGTTTAAGGGGACGACAGGGGGGGACCTACGAGCAGTACTTC | CASSLRGRQGGTYEQYF | TRBD1 | TRBJ2-7 | TRBV27 | -
TGTGCCAGCAGTTTCAGGGTGACAGGGGGCTATGGCTACACCTTC | CASSFRVTGGYGYTF | TRBD1 | TRBJ1-2 | TRBV28 | many
TGCGCCAGCAGCTTGGAACGACGGGGGGGGCTTAACTATGGCTACACCTTC | CASSLERRGGLNYGYTF | - | TRBJ1-2 | TRBV5-1 | -
TGTGCCAGCAGGCAACTCGGTGACACCGGGGAGCTGTTTTTT | CASRQLGDTGELFF | - | TRBJ2-2 | TRBV28 | once
TGTGCCAGTAGTATGTTCGGGGGGGCTCGGACCGGGGAGCTGTTTTTT | CASSMFGGARTGELFF | TRBD2 | TRBJ2-2 | TRBV19 | -
TGTGCCAGCAGCTTTCTTTCCGGAAACGGGGAGACCCAGTACTTC | CASSFLSGNGETQYF | - | TRBJ2-5 | TRBV7-2 | -
TGTGCCATCAGTGAAGAGGTCCTCTATGGCTACACCTTC | CAISEEVLYGYTF | - | TRBJ1-2 | TRBV10-3 | once
TGTGCCAGCAGTTTAGGGACAGACACAGATACGCAGTATTTT | CASSLGTDTDTQYF | TRBD1 | TRBJ2-3 | TRBV27 | -
TGTGCCAGCAGCCCCACGGACAGTTTAGTAACTGAAGCTTTCTTT | CASSPTDSLVTEAFF | - | TRBJ1-1 | TRBV5-6 | -
TGTGCCAGCTCGCCTACAGGGGACCAGCCCCAGCATTTT | CASSPTGDQPQHF | TRBD1 | TRBJ1-5 | TRBV18 | -
TGTGCCAGCAGCTTGGGAGAGGTGTATGAGCAGTTCTTC | CASSLGEVYEQFF | - | TRBJ2-1 | TRBV7-9 | -
TGTGCCAGCAGTGGGACAGGGGGTGGAACCTATAATTCACCCCTCCACTTT | CASSGTGGGTYNSPLHF | TRBD1 | TRBJ1-6 | TRBV27 | -
TGCGCCAGCAGCTTCGACAGGGCTACCTACGAGCAGTACTTC | CASSFDRATYEQYF | TRBD1 | TRBJ2-7 | TRBV5-1 | -
TGTGCCAGCAGCCCGACCGGGACAGGGGGCGGAGAGACCCAGTACTTC | CASSPTGTGGGETQYF | TRBD1 | TRBJ2-5 | TRBV4-2 | -
TGTGCCAGCATTAGGGGCGCGGCTGGATGTGAAGCTTTCTTT | CASIRGAAGCEAFF | - | TRBJ1-1 | TRBV2 | -
TGTGCCAGCAGCCAAGATGGTTGGGAGGGCTACACCTTC | CASSQDGWEGYTF | - | TRBJ1-2 | TRBV4-2 | -
TGCGCCAGCAGCCAAGCTGGACAGCTAGGGGGGGAGCTGTTTTTT | CASSQAGQLGGELFF | - | TRBJ2-2 | TRBV4-3 | medium-sized
TGTGCCAGCAGCAAGAGCACAGGGTCAGATACGCAGTATTTT | CASSKSTGSDTQYF | - | TRBJ2-3 | TRBV28 | -
TGTGCCAGCAGTACTACAGGGCCAGATACGCAGTATTTT | CASSTTGPDTQYF | - | TRBJ2-3 | TRBV28 | -
TGTGCCAGCAGTTACGGGGGGAATCAGAATTCACCCCTCCACTTT | CASSYGGNQNSPLHF | - | TRBJ1-6 | TRBV6-5 | -
TGCGCCAGCAGCAGCTTCACTAGCGGGACCACCGGGGAGCTGTTTTTT | CASSSFTSGTTGELFF | TRBD2 | TRBJ2-2 | TRBV5-1 | -
TGCGCCAGCAGCTTGGGTCTAGCGGGGGGGAGTGAGCAGTTCTTC | CASSLGLAGGSEQFF | TRBD2 | TRBJ2-1 | TRBV5-1 | -
TGTGCTAGCAGCCGGACAGGAATGGGAGATACGCAGTATTTT | CASSRTGMGDTQYF | TRBD1 | TRBJ2-3 | TRBV7-7 | -
TGCAGTGCTAGACGAGATCAGCCCCAGCATTTT | CSARRDQPQHF | - | TRBJ1-5 | TRBV20-1 | -
TGTGCCAGCAGCTTAGGTGGTTCTGCGGGTGTAGCGACCGGGGAGCTGTTTTTT | CASSLGGSAGVATGELFF | - | TRBJ2-2 | TRBV7-6 | -
TGTGCCATCAGTGGACCCGGGACTAGCGGGAGGGGCACAGATACGCAGTATTTT | CAISGPGTSGRGTDTQYF | TRBD2 | TRBJ2-3 | TRBV10-3 | -
TGCGCCAGCACCGGGACAGGTGGTAACTATGGCTACACCTTC | CASTGTGGNYGYTF | TRBD1 | TRBJ1-2 | TRBV10-2 | -
TGTGCCAGCAGCCCGAGAGGTCTCGCGTCGGCCGGGGAGCTGTTTTTT | CASSPRGLASAGELFF | - | TRBJ2-2 | TRBV7-2 | -
TGTGCCAGTAGTATCCGGACAGGCTCCTACGAGCAGTACTTC | CASSIRTGSYEQYF | TRBD1 | TRBJ2-7 | TRBV19 | -
TGTGCCAGTTGGAGACAGGGAGTTGGAAACACCATATATTTT | CASWRQGVGNTIYF | TRBD1 | TRBJ1-3 | TRBV19 | -
TGTGCCTGGAGGCCGACAGCTCCCAATCAGCCCCAGCATTTT | CAWRPTAPNQPQHF | - | TRBJ1-5 | TRBV30 | -
TGTGCCAGCAGCTTACGCGGGGGGACAGATACGCAGTATTTT | CASSLRGGTDTQYF | TRBD2 | TRBJ2-3 | TRBV7-2 | -
TGTGCCAGCAAGGGACTCTCCTACGAGCAGTACTTC | CASKGLSYEQYF | - | TRBJ2-7 | TRBV6-5 | -
TGTGCCAGCAGTTTGGGGACAGGGGGGATGCAGGGCTACACCTTC | CASSLGTGGMQGYTF | TRBD1 | TRBJ1-2 | TRBV27 | once
TGTGCCAGCAGTGCCGCGACGGACAGGGCTTACGAGCAGTACTTC | CASSAATDRAYEQYF | TRBD1 | TRBJ2-7 | TRBV25-1 | -
TGTGCCAGCAGGCAGGACAGGGACACTGAAGCTTTCTTT | CASRQDRDTEAFF | TRBD1 | TRBJ1-1 | TRBV6-1 | -
TGTGCCAGCAGCTTAGCAGGACAGGCTGTGGGTGGCTACACCTTC | CASSLAGQAVGGYTF | TRBD1 | TRBJ1-2 | TRBV7-9 | -
TGCGCCAGCAGCACGCGACTAGCGGACGGCACAGATACGCAGTATTTT | CASSTRLADGTDTQYF | TRBD2 | TRBJ2-3 | TRBV5-1 | -
TGTGCCAGCAGCCCAGCAGAGGGTAATTCACCCCTCCACTTT | CASSPAEGNSPLHF | - | TRBJ1-6 | TRBV28 | -
TGTGCCACCGTGACAGGGGGTAAGAATCAGCCCCAGCATTTT | CATVTGGKNQPQHF | TRBD1 | TRBJ1-5 | TRBV10-3 | -
TGTGCCAGCAGCCCACCGGGTCGGGATCAGCCCCAGCATTTT | CASSPPGRDQPQHF | - | TRBJ1-5 | TRBV7-9 | -
TGTGCCAGCAGTCCGGGACAGGGGGCCGTTGAGCAGTTCTTC | CASSPGQGAVEQFF | TRBD1 | TRBJ2-1 | TRBV6-5 | -
TGTGCCTGGGTGGGACTAGCGGCAAGCTCCTACAATGAGCAGTTCTTC | CAWVGLAASSYNEQFF | TRBD2 | TRBJ2-1 | TRBV30 | -
TGTGCCAGCAGCTCACTGACAGACCTCCCCAACTATGGCTACACCTTC | CASSSLTDLPNYGYTF | - | TRBJ1-2 | TRBV5-5 | -
TGCAGTGCTAGAGGACATGGTGAGCAGTTCTTC | CSARGHGEQFF | - | TRBJ2-1 | TRBV20-1 | once